Listed here are 26 T cell receptor beta chains from one sample, sequenced in a study of metastatic and nonmetastatic thyroid tumors. Every patient was untreated before thyroid surgery. MiXCR reprocessed the PCR reads for TCRdb. The sample has some 84,000 clones, around 7.8% seen once. The sample comprised blood. All receptors come from a female donor with papillary thyroid cancer or a benign thyroid nodule (not recorded which). Some clones in this sample may be carry-over from other donors' samples.

This clone was counted many times. The chain combines TRBV19 with TRBJ2-3, with TRBD1 identical over 11 bases. CDR3 length equals 14 residues. J gave up 1 base and V 7 bases, and 1 base lay outside the gene matches. Germline CDR1 is LNHDA and CDR2 is SQIVND (reference sequence). CDR3 amino acids: CASKDRGRTDTQYF. DNA of the CDR3: TGTGCCAGTAAGGACAGGGGGCGCACAGATACGCAGTATTTT.

This clone was seen a handful of times. The genes are TRBV27 and TRBJ1-5; weak D call: TRBD1 (6 bases). The CDR3 is 16 residues long. Germline V gene sequence: CDR1 MNHEY, CDR2 SMNVEV (reference sequence). V gave up 0 bases and J gave up 6 bases, with 15 bases separating them. The CDR3 DNA reads as TGTGCCAGCAGTTTATCGATCGGGGGCAGGGCTCAGCCCCAGCATTTT. Its translation: CASSLSIGGRAQPQHF.

Ten or more counts support this clone. The chain recombines TRBV9 with TRBJ1-2; TRBD1 matches at 8 bases. Germline V gene data show CDR1 as SGDLS and CDR2 as YYNGEE. Trimming cost V 1 base and J 3 bases; bases outside gene matches: 5. CDR3 length: 15 residues. This chain's CDR3 is CASSVFAGGDYGYTF. CDR3 sequence (DNA): TGTGCCAGCAGCGTATTCGCAGGGGGCGACTATGGCTACACCTTC.

This clone was seen a handful of times. The chain links TRBV6-1 to TRBJ1-6; D is possibly TRBD1 (5 bases). The CDR3 is 15 amino acids. The germline CDR1 and CDR2 sequences are MNHNS and SASEGT. Trimming left V 3 bases short and J 4 bases short, with 10 bases between. In nucleotides, the CDR3 is TGTGCCAGCAGTGAGCCAGGGATGTATAATTCACCCCTCCACTTT. Residues: CASSEPGMYNSPLHF.

This chain uses TRBV25-1 with TRBJ2-3; 9 positions agree with TRBD1. Trimming cost V 4 bases and J 3 bases; bases outside gene matches: 8. Germline V gene sequence: CDR1 MGHDK, CDR2 SYGVNS. This CDR3 region has 16 residues. The CDR3 here is CASSGRGTGQTDTQYF. The CDR3 coding sequence is TGTGCCAGCAGTGGGCGCGGGACAGGGCAAACAGATACGCAGTATTTT.

This clone showed up many times. The chain employs TRBV19 and TRBJ2-3, with unresolved D. V was shortened by 10 bases and J by 0 bases, with 8 bases between the two germline ends. Germline V gene data show CDR1 as LNHDA and CDR2 as SQIVND (reference sequence). The CDR3 consists of 12 residues. CDR3 protein: CATRASTDTQYF. The DNA of the CDR3 is TGTGCCACTCGGGCTAGCACAGATACGCAGTATTTT.

The chain links TRBV3-1 to TRBJ2-7; 10 positions match TRBD1. The CDR3 has 16 amino acids. After removal of 0 bases from V and 6 bases from J, the junction contained 8 bases not matched to a gene. CDR1 is LGHDT, CDR2 YNNKEL, per germline (reference sequence). CDR3 region: CASSQDLGDRGGEQYF. The CDR3 bases are TGTGCCAGCAGCCAAGATCTGGGGGACAGGGGCGGCGAGCAGTACTTC.

This clone was seen repeatedly, ten times or more. The gene calls are TRBV11-2 and TRBJ2-3; 11 bases are a match to TRBD2. The CDR3 spans 16 residues. V shed 1 base and J 5 bases; nucleotides not matched to a gene: 5. From germline, CDR1 is SGHAT and CDR2 FQNNGV. CDR3 residues: CASSLGGSGGGDTQYF. The CDR3 DNA reads as TGTGCCAGCAGCTTAGGTGGTAGCGGGGGGGGAGATACGCAGTATTTT.

This clone showed up many times. This chain links TRBV29-1 with TRBJ2-7; D is unclear. From germline, CDR1 is SQVTM and CDR2 ANQGSEA. V was shortened by 4 bases and J by 3 bases, with 7 bases between the two germline ends. The CDR3 loop spans 11 amino acids. The CDR3 DNA sequence: TGCAGCGTTGGTCAGAACTACGAGCAGTACTTC. Its protein is CSVGQNYEQYF.

This clone came up many times. The chain is built from TRBV14 and TRBJ2-7; TRBD2 agrees at 8 bases. In germline, CDR1 is SGHDN, CDR2 FVKESK. The CDR3 is 14 amino acids. V trimming: 1 base; J trimming: 2 bases; junction bases outside the gene matches: 1. CDR3 sequence (DNA): TGTGCCAGCAGCCAAGCGGGGGGGCCCTACGAGCAGTACTTC. Translating gives CASSQAGGPYEQYF.

To note about this clone: This could be a read error, since a much larger clone is one nucleotide away. V gene TRBV18 combines with J gene TRBJ2-3, with 7 bases aligning to TRBD1. CDR3 size: 15 residues. Germline values: CDR1 KGHSH, CDR2 LQKENI. Losses at the gene ends were 2 bases for V and 6 bases for J; bases not matched to a gene: 8. For the CDR3, the DNA is TGTGCCAGCTCACCAAGGGACAGACAGAGGGATACGCAGTATTTT. The encoded protein is CASSPRDRQRDTQYF.

There are a few counts of this clone. The rearrangement joins TRBV6-5 to TRBJ2-5; D may be TRBD2 (5 bases). The CDR3 extends over 14 amino acids. From germline, CDR1 is MNHEY and CDR2 SVGAGI. The V gene lost 0 bases and the J gene lost 9 bases, with 14 bases spanning the gap. CDR3 sequence: CASSYSDSTRAQYF. The DNA of the CDR3 is TGTGCCAGCAGTTACTCGGACTCCACGAGGGCCCAGTACTTC.

This clone was counted at least ten times. The J gene is TRBJ2-2, the V gene TRBV2, with D maybe TRBD2 (6 bases). The CDR3 totals 14 residues. V gave up 2 bases and J gave up 4 bases, with 8 bases separating them. CDR1 and CDR2 from the germline V gene are SNHLY and FYNNEI. The CDR3 region has the DNA TGTGCCAGCAGTGAACAGGGAGGCACCGGGGAGCTGTTTTTT. Amino acid sequence: CASSEQGGTGELFF. The full variable domain, completed using reference TRBV2 and TRBJ2-2, is EPEVTQTPSHQVTQMGQEVILRCVPISNHLYFYWYRQILGQKVEFLVSFYNNEISEKSEIFDDQFSVERPDGSNFTLKIRSTKLEDSAMYFCASSEQGGTGELFFGEGSRLTVL.

This clone was seen repeatedly, ten times or more. This chain joins TRBV5-1 and TRBJ2-1, with D unresolved. The ends were cut back, 0 bases at V and 9 bases at J, with 10 bases in the middle. Germline V gene lookup returns CDR1 SGHRS and CDR2 YFSETQ. The CDR3 has 13 residues. In nucleotides, the CDR3 is TGCGCCAGCAGCTTGGCTGTTAATCTTGAGCAGTTCTTC. Its translation is CASSLAVNLEQFF.

Only a few counts were recorded for this clone. A read error is possible here, since a much larger clone lies one base away. The V gene is TRBV7-3, the J gene TRBJ2-1, with D uncertain. Deletions cut 7 bases from V and 5 bases from J, with 12 bases between. Germline CDR1 SGHTA, CDR2 FQGTGA. CDR3 length equals 13 residues. This CDR3 reads CASISPPHNEQFF. CDR3 in DNA: TGTGCCAGCATCTCACCCCCCCACAATGAGCAGTTCTTC.

Ten or more counts support this clone. This specimen includes other DNA sequences encoding the same CDR3. The V and J genes are TRBV10-3 and TRBJ1-2; D is uncertain. The V end lost 5 bases, the J end lost 0 bases, and 10 bases lay between the germline ends. Germline CDR1 and CDR2: ENHRY and SYGVKD. The CDR3 totals 14 residues. The CDR3 sequence: CAISPGETNYGYTF. CDR3 coding DNA: TGTGCCATCAGTCCAGGAGAGACTAACTATGGCTACACCTTC.

This clone was seen ten or more times. Other DNA sequences within the sample encode an identical CDR3. CDR3 sequence: CASSQPGGKLFF. DNA of the CDR3: TGCGCCAGCAGCCAGCCGGGGGGGAAGCTGTTTTTT. The gene calls are TRBV4-1 and TRBJ2-2; 8 nucleotides align to TRBD2. The J segment lost 12 bases and the V segment lost 3 bases, leaving 3 bases of the junction unmatched. Germline CDR1 MGHRA, CDR2 YSYEKL. The CDR3 extends over 12 amino acids.

In this sample, this clone turned up many times. The chain couples TRBV5-6 to TRBJ2-5, with a weak D call TRBD2 (6 bases). Germline CDR1 SGHDT, CDR2 YYEEEE. This CDR3 spans 16 amino acids. V lost 3 bases and J lost 2, with 17 bases in between. Here the CDR3 reads CASSSPWRATQETQYF. CDR3 nucleotide sequence: TGTGCCAGCAGCTCCCCGTGGAGGGCGACTCAAGAGACCCAGTACTTC.

The table lists this clone with many counts. V gene TRBV19 combines with J gene TRBJ1-2, with D tentatively TRBD1 (5 bases). V was pared by 5 bases and J by 4 bases, with 20 bases between. The CDR3 is made up of 16 amino acids. CDR1 and CDR2 (germline): LNHDA, SQIVND (reference sequence). The chain's CDR3 is CASSPTIQAGLYGYTF. In DNA form, the CDR3 reads TGTGCCAGTAGTCCTACCATCCAGGCGGGGCTCTATGGCTACACCTTC.

This clone came up many times. The chain is built from TRBV19 and TRBJ1-2, with a possible D match to TRBD1 (5 bases). Trimming left V 5 bases short and J 8 bases short, with 18 bases between. There are 14 residues in the CDR3. Germline CDR1 reads LNHDA; CDR2 reads SQIVND (reference sequence). This chain's CDR3 is CASSPSRQIGGYTF. CDR3 nucleotide sequence: TGTGCCAGTAGTCCCTCTCGACAGATTGGCGGCTACACCTTC.

This chain joins TRBV15 and TRBJ1-1; no clear D. The CDR3 has 15 amino acids. The V end lost 0 bases, the J end lost 0 bases, and 8 bases lay between the germline ends. Germline CDR1 LNHNV, CDR2 YYDKDF (reference sequence). CDR3 in DNA: TGTGCCACCAGCAGAGATCGACACCTGAACACTGAAGCTTTCTTT. Translating gives CATSRDRHLNTEAFF.

This clone was recorded at least ten times. This sample also contains other DNA sequences that code for the same CDR3. The V call is TRBV2, the J call TRBJ2-4; no firm D call. The CDR3 spans 15 residues. The germline CDR1 and CDR2 sequences are SNHLY and FYNNEI. V was shortened by 3 bases and J by 3 bases, with 12 bases between the two germline ends. The chain's CDR3 is CASSDGKWIKNIQYF. The CDR3, as DNA: TGTGCCAGCAGTGATGGAAAATGGATCAAAAACATTCAGTACTTC.

This clone was observed many times. The CDR3 DNA reads as TGTGCCAGCAGTGACTCGAGTCTGGGGGGTACCGGGGAGCTGTTTTTT. Its translation: CASSDSSLGGTGELFF. V gene TRBV6-4 combines with J gene TRBJ2-2, with a possible D match to TRBD2 (6 bases). This CDR3 comprises 16 residues. The germline V gene has CDR1 MRHNA and CDR2 SNTAGT. With 0 bases removed from V and 5 bases from J, the gap between germline ends came to 13 bases.

There are many counts of this clone. The chain couples TRBV19 to TRBJ1-5; the D gene is possibly TRBD1 (6 bases). Between the trimmed V and J ends, which lost 7 bases and 0 bases, there was a span of 19 bases. Germline loops: CDR1 LNHDA, CDR2 SQIVND (reference sequence). The CDR3 covers 17 residues. The CDR3 here is CASTYFRGQNSNQPQHF. CDR3 sequence (DNA): TGTGCCAGTACCTACTTCCGCGGACAGAATAGCAATCAGCCCCAGCATTTT. The whole variable domain, remainder taken from reference TRBV19 and TRBJ1-5, is DGGITQSPKYLFRKEGQNVTLSCEQNLNHDAMYWYRQDPGQGLRLIYYSQIVNDFQKGDIAEGYSVSREKKESFPLTVTSAQKNPTAFYLCASTYFRGQNSNQPQHFGDGTRLSIL.

This clone appeared many times. The chain recombines TRBV18 with TRBJ1-1; no definite D call. With 2 bases removed from V and 1 base from J, the gap between germline ends came to 11 bases. The CDR3 length is 15 residues. Germline values: CDR1 KGHSH, CDR2 LQKENI. Written as DNA, the CDR3 is TGTGCCAGCTCACCAACTACGAGGAGGAACACTGAAGCTTTCTTT. Translation gives CASSPTTRRNTEAFF.

This clone was counted ten times or more. The genes are TRBV30 and TRBJ2-5, with TRBD1 identical over 9 bases. The CDR3 sequence is 15 residues long. V was pared by 0 bases and J by 3 bases, with 5 bases of the junction left unmatched. In germline, CDR1 is GTSNPN, CDR2 SVGIG (reference sequence). The DNA for the CDR3 is TGTGCCTGGAGTGTAACCCGGACAGGGGAAGAGACCCAGTACTTC. Its translation: CAWSVTRTGEETQYF.